These 5 T cell receptor beta chains were sequenced from one sample in a study of T-cell reconstitution after alpha-beta-depleted transplantation in children. Molecular barcoding with unique molecular identifiers was used for the TCRbeta library. TCRdb re-called the PCR reads with MiXCR, one entry per CDR3 protein. The table shows about 640,000 distinct CDR3 sequences, with 10% to 15% occurring only once. Source: PBMCs, mostly from graft donor cells, taken 360 days after TCRalphabeta/CD19-depleted stem cell transplant. The receptors stem from a male patient under 18 who had a stem cell transplant for acute myeloid leukemia, so the T cells may come from the graft donor.

Here the CDR3 DNA reads TGTGCCAGCAGTTTCGGATTCGGCAATGAGCAGTTCTTC. Protein sequence: CASSFGFGNEQFF. The chain combines TRBV12-3 or TRBV12-4 with TRBJ2-1, with D uncertain. Trimming removed 3 bases from V and 6 bases from J, with 9 bases in between. The CDR3 runs to 13 residues.

This chain connects TRBV5-8 to TRBJ2-2; the D gene could be TRBD1 or TRBD2 (5 bases each). CDR3 size: 15 residues. V was shortened by 7 bases and J by 5 bases, with 18 bases between the two germline ends. Germline loops: CDR1 SGHTS, CDR2 YDEGEE. The CDR3 is CASERGPTHTGELFF. The CDR3 DNA reads as TGTGCCAGCGAGAGGGGCCCAACTCATACCGGGGAGCTGTTTTTT. The complete variable domain, with remaining parts taken from reference TRBV5-8 and TRBJ2-2, reads EAGVTQSPTHLIKTRGQQATLRCSPISGHTSVYWYQQALGLGLQFLLWYDEGEERNRGNFPPRFSGRQFPNYSSELNVNALELEDSALYLCASERGPTHTGELFFGEGSRLTVL.

This clonotype was recorded many times. CDR3 amino acids: CASSQVEAWGKEIQYF. For the CDR3, the DNA is TGTGCCAGCAGCCAAGTAGAGGCATGGGGAAAAGAAATTCAGTACTTC. The chain recombines TRBV4-2 with TRBJ2-4; D call uncertain. Per germline, CDR1 LGHNA and CDR2 YNFKEQ. The CDR3 length is 16 residues. V dropped 1 base and J dropped 10 bases, with 20 bases sitting between them.

The rearrangement uses TRBV20-1 and TRBJ2-5; TRBD1 is a possible D gene (6 bases). V was trimmed by 5 bases and J by 1 base, leaving 14 bases between them. Germline lookup yields CDR1 DFQATT and CDR2 SNEGSKA (reference sequence). This CDR3 is built from 14 residues. The CDR3 sequence: CSAYRDGVQETQYF. CDR3 coding DNA: TGCAGTGCTTACAGGGACGGCGTCCAAGAGACCCAGTACTTC.

The genes are TRBV7-2 and TRBJ2-7; 14 positions agree with TRBD2. The CDR3 is 16 residues long. The germline CDR1 and CDR2 sequences are SGHTA and FQGNSA. Unmatched junction bases numbered 7, after V lost 3 bases and J lost 6 bases. The CDR3 loop reads CASSLATGTSGSEQYF. CDR3 DNA sequence: TGTGCCAGCAGCTTGGCAACCGGGACTAGCGGGAGCGAGCAGTACTTC.